This record looks at one T cell receptor (beta chain) sequence and its context. Its antigen is not known. This entry belongs to a study of cytomegalovirus exposure and HLA in healthy donors. Study observations and caveats: Usually a TCR sequence was rare, but some public TCRs were found in many donors. There were about 160 TCR beta chains listed as cytomegalovirus-associated. Because they were indistinguishable, some V segments, including TRBV6-2 and TRBV6-3, were excluded.

The V gene's germline CDR1 is LNHNV and CDR2 YYDKDF (reference sequence). V lost 0 bases, J lost 2 bases, and 21 bases lay in between. The CDR3 consists of 19 residues. The donors, nominally healthy at sampling, likely had unrecorded immune exposures. The PCR had 60 Vbeta and 13 Jbeta primers. Profiled with immunoSEQ multiplex PCR; TCRdb holds only in-frame clones, not every one. Recorded here are around 110,000 clones; the top ten clones represent approximately 6.8%. Input material: PBMCs. The TCR originated in a man aged 35 to 55 in good health and CMV-seropositive. V gene TRBV15 combines with J gene TRBJ2-3; perhaps TRBD1 as D (5 bases). Here the CDR3 reads CATSRDQGIGRLHTDTQYF. The CDR3 coding sequence is TGTGCCACCAGCAGAGACCAGGGAATTGGGCGCCTACACACAGATACGCAGTATTTT.